The present T cell receptor (beta chain) was sequenced within a study of blood T cell repertoires in COVID-19. About the research overall: The United States, Italy and Spain were the sources of the acute and convalescent COVID-19 samples. Sources were T cells, B-cell-depleted T cells, or PBMCs; the material itself was cDNA or gDNA.

Seattle's enrolled individuals joined amid active infection and were then monitored longitudinally. Trimming stripped 5 bases from V and 3 bases from J, with 17 bases between. Germline loops: CDR1 LNHDA, CDR2 SQIVND (reference sequence). There are 15 residues in the CDR3. In the original processing: Reference gene primer amplification yielded estimated nucleated cell counts. Clones were read by immunoSEQ multiplex PCR, and TCRdb kept only the in-frame ones, dropping some. V and J calls and clone size come straight from that table; D and trimming were deduced from the DNA. Found here are roughly 100,000 clones, roughly 90% of them singletons; the top ten hold about 5.7%.

J is TRBJ2-7 and V is TRBV19, with D unresolved. The sequencing input was peripheral blood. The clonotype was recovered from a woman in her forties or fifties with COVID-19, enrolled during active disease. The CDR3 coding sequence is TGTGCCAGTAGTGCCCACTACCGTGACTTCTACGAGCAGTACTTC. It translates to CASSAHYRDFYEQYF.